This passage covers 23 T cell receptor beta chains from one sample sequenced in a study of T cells in Graves' hyperthyroidism and ophthalmopathy. Amplification targeted TCR beta CDR3 regions from RNA transcripts. The HTBI primer set drove a first-round RT-PCR of the TCR CDR3. TCRdb independently ran MiXCR on the multiplex PCR reads; one entry per CDR3 protein. The table includes a few hundred thousand distinct CDR3 sequences, approximately 14% detected once. Material for sequencing was blood. These receptors all stem from a young woman with Graves' hyperthyroidism.

This clonotype occurred many times. The rearrangement joins TRBV6-1 to TRBJ2-7; TRBD2 aligns across 9 bases. Germline lookup yields CDR1 MNHNS and CDR2 SASEGT. With V trimmed by 8 bases and J by 7 bases, 9 bases remained unmatched. This CDR3 is built from 13 residues. Here the CDR3 DNA reads TGTGCCAGCTCACGAACTAGCGGGTATGAGCAGTACTTC. This translates into CASSRTSGYEQYF.

This clonotype was seen many times. The chain uses TRBV6-1 and TRBJ1-1, with D hard to call. V lost 7 bases to trimming and J lost 4 bases, with 16 bases between them. The CDR3 is 14 residues long. Germline CDR1 is MNHNS and CDR2 is SASEGT. The CDR3 DNA is TGTGCCAGCAAAAGGATCAAGGAGGGCACTGAAGCTTTCTTT. Translating it yields CASKRIKEGTEAFF.

This clonotype was seen at least ten times. This rearrangement joins TRBV5-6 to TRBJ2-1; a weak D match, TRBD1 (6 bases). This CDR3 is built from 16 residues. Between the trimmed V and J ends, which lost 0 bases and 4 bases, there was a span of 14 bases. Germline V gene data show CDR1 as SGHDT and CDR2 as YYEEEE. The DNA for the CDR3 is TGTGCCAGCAGCTTGGACAGGGAAAAATTTTACAATGAGCAGTTCTTC. It encodes CASSLDREKFYNEQFF.

With regard to this clonotype: A much more abundant neighbour one base away suggests this may be a read error. The chain carries TRBV7-2 and TRBJ2-7, with 7 bases matching TRBD2. The DNA end lines up better with TRBJ2-1; the J call may be wrong. The CDR3 sequence is 14 residues long. Germline V lookup: CDR1 SGHTA, CDR2 FQGNSA. The CDR3 spells CASSPLAGVHEQFF. The CDR3 DNA reads TGTGCCAGCAGCCCACTGGCGGGAGTCCACGAGCAGTTCTTC.

To note about this clonotype: This clone may be a read error of a much larger clone one base away. The genes are TRBV9 and TRBJ2-7; 9 positions match TRBD1. With V trimmed by 7 bases and J by 5 bases, 10 bases remained unmatched. CDR1 is SGDLS, CDR2 YYNGEE, per germline. The CDR3 loop spans 14 amino acids. The CDR3 sequence is CASGPQGARDEQYF. CDR3 nucleotides: TGTGCCAGCGGCCCACAGGGGGCGCGGGACGAGCAGTACTTC.

V and J are TRBV7-9 and TRBJ1-1, with D maybe TRBD1 (6 bases). The CDR3 has 13 amino acids. CDR1 and CDR2 (germline): SEHNR, FQNEAQ (reference sequence). The V gene lost 3 bases and the J gene lost 8 bases, with 13 bases spanning the gap. For the CDR3, the DNA is TGTGCCAGCAGCTTTGGGACAACCCTCGAAGCTTTCTTT. Protein: CASSFGTTLEAFF.

The V gene is TRBV30, the J gene TRBJ1-2, with a possible D match to TRBD1 (5 bases). The CDR3 is 13 residues long. The ends were cut back, 3 bases at V and 4 bases at J, with 12 bases in the middle. Germline V gene lookup returns CDR1 GTSNPN and CDR2 SVGIG (reference sequence). CDR3 residues: CAWSLTGAYGYTF. For the CDR3, the DNA is TGTGCCTGGAGCCTAACAGGTGCCTATGGCTACACCTTC.

In its sample, this clonotype was seen many times. The J gene is TRBJ1-2, the V gene TRBV11-2; D is uncertain. Germline V gene lookup returns CDR1 SGHAT and CDR2 FQNNGV. CDR3 length: 14 amino acids. Trimming stripped 4 bases from V and 0 bases from J, with 9 bases between. The CDR3 region is CASSSFGANYGYTF. CDR3 in DNA: TGTGCCAGCAGCTCCTTTGGCGCTAACTATGGCTACACCTTC.

The table lists this clonotype with many counts. V usage is TRBV20-1 and J usage is TRBJ2-7, with unresolved D. V shed 3 bases and J shed 1 base, with 7 bases lying between them. This CDR3 has 12 amino acids. CDR1 and CDR2 from the germline V gene are DFQATT and SNEGSKA (reference sequence). The CDR3 DNA is TGCAGTGCTAGCCCAGATTCCTACGAGCAGTACTTC. Its translation: CSASPDSYEQYF.

At least ten counts were recorded for this clonotype. The genes are TRBV30 and TRBJ2-1; 16 bases line up with TRBD2. The junction had 5 bases not matched to a gene; V was cut back by 1 base and J by 8 bases. This CDR3 is 16 amino acids long. Per the germline V gene, CDR1 is GTSNPN and CDR2 is SVGIG (reference sequence). In nucleotides, the CDR3 is TGTGCCTGGAGTGCGGGACTAGCGGGAGGGAGCGATGAGCAGTTCTTC. This codes for CAWSAGLAGGSDEQFF.

This clonotype was observed at least ten times. The chain employs TRBV2 and TRBJ1-2; TRBD1 agrees at 7 bases. The J segment lost 6 bases and the V segment lost 6 bases, leaving 7 bases of the junction unmatched. The length of the CDR3 is 13 residues. The germline CDR1 and CDR2 sequences are SNHLY and FYNNEI. The CDR3 nucleotides are TGTGCCAGCAGCCCCGGACAGGCCCATGGCTACACCTTC. This codes for CASSPGQAHGYTF.

J is TRBJ1-1 and V is TRBV4-3; 10 bases are shared with TRBD1. J lost 0 bases, V lost 1 base, and 8 bases had no gene match. This CDR3 has 18 residues. CDR1 is LGHNA and CDR2 is YSLEER in the germline V gene. CDR3 protein: CASSQVGQGRRMNTEAFF. CDR3 in DNA: TGCGCCAGCAGCCAAGTGGGACAGGGGCGTAGGATGAACACTGAAGCTTTCTTT.

The rearrangement uses TRBV6-1 and TRBJ2-1; the match to TRBD1 covers 7 bases. Germline loops: CDR1 MNHNS, CDR2 SASEGT. The CDR3 length is 15 residues. With 5 bases clipped from V and 4 bases from J, the junction kept 8 bases outside the gene matches. CDR3 loop: CASSPEGAGYNEQFF. The CDR3 coding sequence is TGTGCCAGCAGTCCAGAGGGGGCCGGGTACAATGAGCAGTTCTTC.

In this sample, this clonotype turned up a few times. The rearrangement uses TRBV6-2 or TRBV6-3 and TRBJ2-2, with D unresolved. Trimming cost V 6 bases and J 4 bases, with 12 bases left between them. Per germline, CDR1 MNHEY and CDR2 SVGEGT. This CDR3 has 14 residues. CDR3 region: CASRPDGLTGELFF. CDR3 sequence (DNA): TGTGCCAGCAGACCGGACGGGCTCACCGGGGAGCTGTTTTTT.

This clonotype was detected many times. The rearrangement joins TRBV2 to TRBJ1-3; D perhaps matches TRBD1 (6 bases). The ends were cut back, 7 bases at V and 2 bases at J, with 12 bases in the middle. CDR3 length: 14 residues. CDR1 is SNHLY, CDR2 FYNNEI, per germline. The CDR3 DNA sequence: TGTGCCAGCACAGGGGTGGTTCCTGGAAACACCATATATTTT. Protein product: CASTGVVPGNTIYF. The whole variable domain, filled in from reference TRBV2 and TRBJ1-3, reads EPEVTQTPSHQVTQMGQEVILRCVPISNHLYFYWYRQILGQKVEFLVSFYNNEISEKSEIFDDQFSVERPDGSNFTLKIRSTKLEDSAMYFCASTGVVPGNTIYFGEGSWLTVV.

This rearrangement joins TRBV10-2 to TRBJ2-3, with 10 bases fitting TRBD2. The germline V gene has CDR1 WSHSY and CDR2 SAAADI. V was pared by 7 bases and J by 6 bases, with 10 bases of the junction left unmatched. This CDR3 spans 15 amino acids. This chain's CDR3 is CASTRGTSEEDTQYF. Written as DNA, the CDR3 is TGCGCCAGCACCCGCGGGACTAGCGAGGAGGATACGCAGTATTTT.

To note about this clonotype: A read error is possible here, since a much larger clone lies one base away. V gene TRBV7-2 combines with J gene TRBJ2-2, with 8 bases identical to TRBD1. The germline CDR1 and CDR2 sequences are SGHTA and FQGNSA. CDR3 length: 15 amino acids. CDR3 sequence reads: CACSLVTGGTGELFF. The CDR3, as DNA: TGTGCCTGCAGCTTAGTTACAGGGGGCACCGGGGAGCTGTTTTTT.

This clonotype was observed at least ten times. V is TRBV12-3 or TRBV12-4 and J is TRBJ2-1, with 9 bases identical to TRBD2. Trimming cost V 3 bases and J 5 bases; bases outside gene matches: 5. The CDR3 is 15 residues long. The CDR3: CASSFAGLANNEQFF. CDR3 DNA sequence: TGTGCCAGCAGTTTCGCAGGACTAGCGAACAATGAGCAGTTCTTC.

The rearrangement uses TRBV9 and TRBJ2-1; 7 bases line up with TRBD2. CDR1 is SGDLS and CDR2 is YYNGEE in the germline V gene. J gave up 8 bases and V 6 bases, and 17 bases lay outside the gene matches. This CDR3 has 16 amino acids. The CDR3 DNA reads as TGTGCCAGCAACCCCACATCGGGCGGGAGTCGCCATGAGCAGTTCTTC. As protein: CASNPTSGGSRHEQFF.

The sample holds many counts of this clonotype. The J gene is TRBJ2-7, the V gene TRBV27; TRBD1 is a possible D gene (5 bases). This CDR3 has 15 residues. With 2 bases removed from V and 2 bases from J, the gap between germline ends came to 13 bases. The germline V gene encodes CDR1 MNHEY and CDR2 SMNVEV (reference sequence). CDR3 loop: CASSLEPPGPYEQYF. The CDR3 DNA sequence: TGTGCCAGCAGTTTAGAACCCCCAGGGCCCTACGAGCAGTACTTC.

About this clonotype: A read error may account for a junction end that differs from germline. The chain couples TRBV29-1 to TRBJ2-5; tentatively, D is TRBD2 (6 bases). This CDR3 spans 14 amino acids. CDR1 is SQVTM and CDR2 is ANQGSEA in the germline V gene. CDR3 loop: CSVKEWGDLKTQYF. The CDR3 bases are TGCAGCGTTAAAGAGTGGGGGGACTTAAAGACCCAGTACTTC.

A few counts support this clonotype. This rearrangement joins TRBV6-2 or TRBV6-3 to TRBJ2-3, with 7 nucleotides matching TRBD2. The CDR3 loop spans 20 amino acids. V gave up 2 bases and J gave up 6 bases; unmatched junction bases: 23. In germline, CDR1 is MNHEY, CDR2 SVGEGT. The CDR3 loop reads CASSYLSGTGTTPLGDTQYF. CDR3 DNA sequence: TGTGCCAGCAGTTACCTTAGTGGAACCGGGACTACCCCCTTAGGGGATACGCAGTATTTT.

This chain joins TRBV24-1 and TRBJ2-1; D is unresolved. Germline V gene data show CDR1 as KGHDR and CDR2 as SFDVKD. The ends were cut back, 1 base at V and 7 bases at J, with 7 bases in the middle. The length of the CDR3 is 13 residues. The CDR3 nucleotides read TGTGCCACCAGTGATTTCATGGGGAATGAGCAGTTCTTC. This gives the protein CATSDFMGNEQFF.